A single T cell receptor (beta chain) is shown here with its context. No antigen is known for it. The method was immunoSEQ multiplex PCR; TCRdb's version includes in-frame clones alone and lacks a portion of them. Among over 45,000 clones, roughly 85% were seen once, and the ten largest hold 7.6%. Between 1 and 8 samples, pretreatment and on-treatment, were given by each patient. In germline, CDR1 is SGHTA, CDR2 FQGNSA. The CDR3 spans 16 residues. Trimming left V 1 base short and J 0 bases short, with 10 bases between. This record belongs to a study of PD-L1 blockade in urothelial cancer. Study-level results: Improved survival was predicted by pretreatment blood TCR clonality below the median.

This specimen was PBMCs, taken around atezolizumab (anti-PD-L1) treatment. The origin of this receptor is a man between 60 and 75 years old with urothelial cancer. The rearrangement uses TRBV7-2 and TRBJ1-3; D not certain. CDR3 bases: TGTGCCAGCAGCTTAGATTCGTCTAGCTCTGGAAACACCATATATTTT. Protein product: CASSLDSSSSGNTIYF.